This T cell receptor beta chain came from a study of blood T cell repertoires in COVID-19. Study-level background: Sources were T cells, B-cell-depleted T cells, or PBMCs; the material itself was cDNA or gDNA.

Germline CDR1 is MNHEY and CDR2 is SVGAGI. The V end lost 10 bases, the J end lost 10 bases, and 20 bases lay between the germline ends. The CDR3 spans 14 residues. Original processing notes: Counts of nucleated cells, estimated from reference gene primer amplification, were obtained. Assay used: immunoSEQ multiplex PCR; TCRdb lists only in-frame clones, some missing. The V and J calls and clone size are taken from that table; D and trimming were inferred from the DNA. The sample shows about 52,000 clones, about nine tenths of them seen only once. This clonotype originated in a man aged 80 or over with active or convalescent COVID-19. The sequenced sample was peripheral blood. V usage is TRBV6-5 and J usage is TRBJ1-6, with unresolved D. The CDR3 coding sequence is TGTGCCACTAAAGACATCGATTTTGGGTCACCCCTCCACTTT. Translated, it gives CATKDIDFGSPLHF.